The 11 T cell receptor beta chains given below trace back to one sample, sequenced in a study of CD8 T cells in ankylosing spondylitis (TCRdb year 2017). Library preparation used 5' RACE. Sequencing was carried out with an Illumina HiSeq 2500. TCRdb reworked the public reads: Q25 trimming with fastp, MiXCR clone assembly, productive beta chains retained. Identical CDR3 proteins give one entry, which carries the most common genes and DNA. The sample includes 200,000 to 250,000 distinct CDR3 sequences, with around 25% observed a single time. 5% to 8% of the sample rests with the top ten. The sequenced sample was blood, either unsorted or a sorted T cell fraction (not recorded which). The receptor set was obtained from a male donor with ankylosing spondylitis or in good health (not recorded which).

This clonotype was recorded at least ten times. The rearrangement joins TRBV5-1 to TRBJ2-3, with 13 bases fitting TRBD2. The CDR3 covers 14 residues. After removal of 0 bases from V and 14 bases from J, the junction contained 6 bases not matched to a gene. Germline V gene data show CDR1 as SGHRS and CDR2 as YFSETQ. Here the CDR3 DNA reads TGCGCCAGCAGCTTGGACGGGACTAGCGGGAATTTGTATTTT. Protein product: CASSLDGTSGNLYF.

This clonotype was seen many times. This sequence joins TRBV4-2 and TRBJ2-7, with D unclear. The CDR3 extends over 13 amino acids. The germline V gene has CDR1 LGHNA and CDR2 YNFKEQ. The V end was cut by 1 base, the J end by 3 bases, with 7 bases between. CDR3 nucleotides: TGTGCCAGCAGCCAAGTAATCGGCTACGAGCAGTACTTC. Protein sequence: CASSQVIGYEQYF.

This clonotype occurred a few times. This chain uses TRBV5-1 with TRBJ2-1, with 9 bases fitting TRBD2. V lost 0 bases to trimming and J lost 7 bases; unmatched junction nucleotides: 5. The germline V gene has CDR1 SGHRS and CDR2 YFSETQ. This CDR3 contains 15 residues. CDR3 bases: TGCGCCAGCAGCTTGGGAGGGACTAGCAATAATGAGCAGTTCTTC. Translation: CASSLGGTSNNEQFF.

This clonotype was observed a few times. Here the CDR3 reads CSAEGGDADSYEQYF. CDR3 coding DNA: TGCAGTGCTGAGGGGGGGGACGCGGACTCCTACGAGCAGTACTTC. This sequence joins TRBV20-1 and TRBJ2-7, with TRBD2 as a possible D gene (7 bases). Germline CDR1 and CDR2: DFQATT and SNEGSKA (reference sequence). V lost 5 bases, J lost 0 bases, and 17 bases lay in between. The CDR3 covers 15 residues.

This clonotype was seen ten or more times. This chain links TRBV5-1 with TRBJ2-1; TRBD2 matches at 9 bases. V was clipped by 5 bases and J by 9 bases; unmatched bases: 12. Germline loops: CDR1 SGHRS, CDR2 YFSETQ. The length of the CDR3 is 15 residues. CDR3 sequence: CASSLAGTSSAEQFF. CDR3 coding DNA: TGCGCCAGCAGTCTTGCCGGGACTAGCAGCGCTGAGCAGTTCTTC.

Written as DNA, the CDR3 is TGTGCCATCGGGCCCACAGGGGTGGAAGAGCAGTACTTC. Its translation is CAIGPTGVEEQYF. The chain is built from TRBV10-3 and TRBJ2-7; 7 bases match TRBD1. Germline CDR1 is ENHRY and CDR2 is SYGVKD. With 8 bases clipped from V and 7 bases from J, the junction kept 11 bases outside the gene matches. CDR3 length: 13 residues.

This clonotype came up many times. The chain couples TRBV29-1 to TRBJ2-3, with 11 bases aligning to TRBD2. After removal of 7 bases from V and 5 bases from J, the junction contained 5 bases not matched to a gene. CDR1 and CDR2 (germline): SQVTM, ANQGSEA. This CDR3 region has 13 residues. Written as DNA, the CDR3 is TGCAGCGGGAGACTAGCGGGACTAGATACGCAGTATTTT. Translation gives CSGRLAGLDTQYF.

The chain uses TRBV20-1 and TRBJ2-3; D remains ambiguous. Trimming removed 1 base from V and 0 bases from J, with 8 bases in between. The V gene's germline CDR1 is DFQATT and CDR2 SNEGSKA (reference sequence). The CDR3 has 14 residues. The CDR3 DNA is TGCAGTGCTAGAGCGGCCAGGAGCACAGATACGCAGTATTTT. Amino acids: CSARAARSTDTQYF.

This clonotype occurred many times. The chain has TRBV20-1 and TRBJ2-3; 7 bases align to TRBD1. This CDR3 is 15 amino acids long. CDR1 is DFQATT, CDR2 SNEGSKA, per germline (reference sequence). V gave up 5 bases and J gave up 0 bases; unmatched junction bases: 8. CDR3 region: CSASDRRASTDTQYF. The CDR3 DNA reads TGCAGTGCTTCGGACAGGCGGGCTAGCACAGATACGCAGTATTTT.

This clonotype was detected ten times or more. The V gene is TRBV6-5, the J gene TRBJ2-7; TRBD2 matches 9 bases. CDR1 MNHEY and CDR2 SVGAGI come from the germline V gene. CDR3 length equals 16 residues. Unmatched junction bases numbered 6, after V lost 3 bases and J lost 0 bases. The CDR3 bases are TGTGCCAGCAGTTATCGGGCGGGAGGGCCCTCCTACGAGCAGTACTTC. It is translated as CASSYRAGGPSYEQYF.

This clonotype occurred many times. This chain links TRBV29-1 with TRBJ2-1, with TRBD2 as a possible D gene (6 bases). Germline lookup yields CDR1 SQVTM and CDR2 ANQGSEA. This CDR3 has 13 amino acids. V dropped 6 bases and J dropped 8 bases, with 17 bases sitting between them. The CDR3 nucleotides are TGCAGCGTGGATTCTGGAGGGCTCGATGAGCAGTTCTTC. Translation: CSVDSGGLDEQFF.